The 5 T cell receptor beta chains below come from one sample, sequenced in a study of identical twins' blood T cells. TCRdb reprocessed the 5' RACE reads via MiXCR and lists one record per CDR3 protein. The sample holds 400,000 or so distinct CDR3 sequences, roughly 28% seen once. What was sequenced was PBMCs. These receptors were obtained from a woman aged 18-55 years in good health.

This clonotype has a handful of counts. At one end the junction does not follow the germline gene, possibly because of a read error. The rearrangement uses TRBV4-3 and TRBJ1-2; D not resolved. Per the germline V gene, CDR1 is LGHNA and CDR2 is YSLEER. This CDR3 has 14 residues. DNA of the CDR3: TGCGCCAGCAGCCAAGGAGGCCCGGGCCATGGTTACACCTTC. Translation: CASSQGGPGHGYTF.

About this clonotype itself: It may be a read error: a sequence one base away is much more abundant. CDR3 nucleotide sequence: TGCAGTACGCTTGCGTCTGGGGCAGATACGCAGTATTTT. Protein product: CSTLASGADTQYF. V and J are TRBV20-1 and TRBJ2-3; D not certain. There are 13 residues in the CDR3. Germline CDR1 reads DFQATT; CDR2 reads SNEGSKA (reference sequence). The germline V and J ends were trimmed by 8 bases and 4 bases, with 16 bases remaining between them.

In this sample, this clonotype turned up a few times. The chain carries TRBV25-1 and TRBJ2-1, with 12 bases fitting TRBD2. The CDR3 has 16 residues. CDR1 is MGHDK and CDR2 is SYGVNS in the germline V gene. V lost 7 bases to trimming and J lost 6 bases; unmatched junction nucleotides: 10. The CDR3 DNA reads as TGTGCCAGCAACAGGGCTAGCGGGGGGGTTACCAATGAGCAGTTCTTC. It specifies CASNRASGGVTNEQFF.

There are many counts of this clonotype. The V call is TRBV7-9, the J call TRBJ2-3; 8 positions match TRBD1. The V gene end was trimmed by 5 bases and the J gene end by 5 bases; junction bases not matched to a gene: 9. Looked up from germline, CDR1 is SEHNR and CDR2 is FQNEAQ (reference sequence). The CDR3 consists of 15 residues. The CDR3 bases are TGTGCCAGCAGCCCAACTTGGACAGGGATAGATACGCAGTATTTT. Its protein product is CASSPTWTGIDTQYF.

In its sample, this clonotype was seen a few times. The chain employs TRBV18 and TRBJ1-5; D unresolved. CDR1 KGHSH and CDR2 LQKENI come from the germline V gene. The germline V and J ends were trimmed by 3 bases and 0 bases, with 15 bases remaining between them. The length of the CDR3 is 17 residues. Here the CDR3 reads CASSPTTRTPSNQPQHF. The CDR3, as DNA: TGTGCCAGCTCACCCACTACCAGGACCCCTAGCAATCAGCCCCAGCATTTT. Complete variable domain (other parts from reference TRBV18 and TRBJ1-5): NAGVMQNPRHLVRRRGQEARLRCSPMKGHSHVYWYRQLPEEGLKFMVYLQKENIIDESGMPKERFSAEFPKEGPSILRIQQVVRGDSAAYFCASSPTTRTPSNQPQHFGDGTRLSIL.